This record looks at one TCR beta chain sequence and its context. What it binds is unknown. The CDR3 consists of 15 residues. The V end was cut by 3 bases, the J end by 2 bases, with 13 bases between. Germline lookup yields CDR1 LNHNV and CDR2 YYDKDF (reference sequence). It was RNA transcripts that yielded the amplified TCR beta CDR3 regions. When the TCR CDR3 underwent first-round RT-PCR, the HTBI primer set was used. In TCRdb, the multiplex PCR reads were re-called with MiXCR into one record per CDR3 protein. The sample consists of 490,000 or so distinct CDR3 sequences, about 46% of them appearing once. This specimen belongs to a study of T cells in Graves' hyperthyroidism and ophthalmopathy. Overall study findings and caveats: A model using 13 V-J features told ophthalmopathy apart from stable hyperthyroidism. Model output signaled ophthalmopathy a median roughly 6 months ahead of onset.

V is TRBV15 and J is TRBJ1-2; no clear D gene. The sample was peripheral blood or thyroid tissue (not recorded which). The clonotype comes from an adult woman with Graves' disease, either hyperthyroidism or ophthalmopathy (not recorded which). CDR3 nucleotide sequence: TGTGCCACCAGCAGGGGCACAGAACCCAACTATGGCTACACCTTC. Translated: CATSRGTEPNYGYTF.